The 19 T cell receptor beta chains below all came from one sample that was sequenced in a study of blood T cell repertoires in COVID-19. Libraries were prepared by immunoSEQ multiplex PCR; TCRdb keeps only in-frame clonotypes and omits some of them. Of about 81,000 clones listed, more than 75% are singletons. The material sequenced was peripheral blood. The receptors shown here come from a human donor in a cohort sampled during active COVID-19.

V is TRBV5-5 and J is TRBJ2-7, with TRBD1 as a possible D gene (6 bases). Germline V gives CDR1 SGHKS, CDR2 YYEKEE (reference sequence). The CDR3 runs 12 residues. With 5 bases removed from V and 4 bases from J, the gap between germline ends came to 10 bases. The CDR3: CASRRTEYEQYF. DNA of the CDR3: TGTGCCAGCAGACGGACAGAATACGAGCAGTACTTC.

The V call is TRBV9, the J call TRBJ2-4, with 9 bases lining up with TRBD1. The CDR3 consists of 13 residues. CDR1 is SGDLS, CDR2 YYNGEE, per germline. Trimming at V came to 0 bases and at J to 10 bases, leaving 2 bases not matched to a gene. The CDR3 DNA sequence: TGTGCCAGCAGCGTAGCTGGACAGGGGATTCAGTACTTC. Encoded protein: CASSVAGQGIQYF.

The rearrangement uses TRBV5-6 and TRBJ1-1; 10 nucleotides match TRBD1. The V gene's germline CDR1 is SGHDT and CDR2 YYEEEE. CDR3 size: 16 residues. Trimming removed 4 bases from V and 5 bases from J; junction bases left unmatched: 11. The CDR3 DNA reads TGTGCCAGCAGCCCGGGGGGCGGGACAGGGGCGACTGAAGCTTTCTTT. As protein: CASSPGGGTGATEAFF.

The J gene is TRBJ1-1, the V gene TRBV29-1; D is unclear. Germline V lookup: CDR1 SQVTM, CDR2 ANQGSEA. This CDR3 region has 11 residues. V gave up 7 bases and J gave up 4 bases, with 10 bases separating them. CDR3 region: CSASRSTEAFF. The CDR3, as DNA: TGCAGCGCCTCCCGGAGCACTGAAGCTTTCTTT.

The chain couples TRBV15 to TRBJ2-6; 10 nucleotides match TRBD1. Germline-derived CDR1 and CDR2 are LNHNV and YYDKDF (reference sequence). Trimming at V came to 8 bases and at J to 2 bases, leaving 9 bases not matched to a gene. The CDR3 spans 17 residues. CDR3 amino acids: CATAGDRGAAGANVLTF. The CDR3 region has the DNA TGTGCCACCGCAGGGGACAGGGGAGCGGCTGGGGCCAACGTCCTGACTTTC.

The J gene is TRBJ2-1, the V gene TRBV5-8, with 8 bases fitting TRBD2. V lost 2 bases to trimming and J lost 7 bases; unmatched junction nucleotides: 8. Germline-derived CDR1 and CDR2 are SGHTS and YDEGEE. The CDR3 extends over 15 amino acids. CDR3 in amino acids: CASSLGTRGGNEQFF. DNA of the CDR3: TGTGCCAGCAGCTTAGGGACTAGAGGGGGAAATGAGCAGTTCTTC.

V usage is TRBV7-2 and J usage is TRBJ2-5; D remains ambiguous. The germline CDR1 and CDR2 sequences are SGHTA and FQGNSA. CDR3 length equals 14 residues. V was trimmed by 5 bases and J by 2 bases, leaving 12 bases between them. The CDR3 DNA reads as TGTGCCAGCAGCCCCCCCTCGCGGCAAGAGACCCAGTACTTC. As protein: CASSPPSRQETQYF.

The V gene is TRBV7-2, the J gene TRBJ2-7, with D uncertain. Germline CDR1 SGHTA, CDR2 FQGNSA. This CDR3 spans 14 amino acids. The germline V and J ends were trimmed by 5 bases and 4 bases, with 15 bases remaining between them. Here the CDR3 DNA reads TGTGCCAGCAGCCCCCTGGTGGCAACGTACGAGCAGTACTTC. Residues: CASSPLVATYEQYF.

This chain links TRBV3-1 (or the pseudogene TRBV3-2) with TRBJ2-5; TRBD2 aligns across 10 bases. The germline V gene encodes CDR1 LGHDT and CDR2 YNNKEL (reference sequence). J was trimmed by 5 bases and V by 1 base; bases with no gene match: 4. The CDR3 spans 15 residues. The CDR3: CASSQVSGGWETQYF. Written as DNA, the CDR3 is TGTGCCAGCAGCCAAGTTAGCGGGGGGTGGGAGACCCAGTACTTC.

The chain carries TRBV12-3 or TRBV12-4 and TRBJ1-5, with D possibly TRBD1 on 6 matching bases. The V end was cut by 6 bases, the J end by 2 bases, with 8 bases between. The CDR3 has 13 residues. CDR3 sequence reads: CASSNRGNQPQHF. In DNA, the CDR3 is TGTGCCAGCAGCAACAGGGGCAATCAGCCCCAGCATTTT.

The V call is TRBV6-6, the J call TRBJ2-7, with D uncertain. Germline V gene data show CDR1 as MNHNY and CDR2 as SVGAGI (reference sequence). Trimming shortened V by 2 bases and J by 0 bases, and 8 bases separated the two germline ends. The CDR3 runs 14 residues. The CDR3: CASSYVGSSYEQYF. For the CDR3, the DNA is TGTGCCAGCAGTTACGTCGGTAGCTCCTACGAGCAGTACTTC.

This clone turned up a few times. The CDR3 nucleotides read TGTGCCAGCAGTCACTTCCCTGGAAACACCATATATTTT. Amino acid sequence: CASSHFPGNTIYF. The chain carries TRBV7-3 and TRBJ1-3, with unresolved D. Per the germline V gene, CDR1 is SGHTA and CDR2 is FQGTGA. Trimming removed 6 bases from V and 2 bases from J, with 8 bases in between. The CDR3 has 13 residues.

This clone was observed once. CDR3 in DNA: TGTGCCAGCAGCGTGGGACAGGGGTATTTAGGGCAGTACTTC. Translation: CASSVGQGYLGQYF. V is TRBV7-9 and J is TRBJ2-7, with 10 bases that match TRBD1. The CDR3 sequence is 14 residues long. V shed 5 bases, J shed 9 bases, and the junction held 10 bases outside the gene matches. Looked up from germline, CDR1 is SEHNR and CDR2 is FQNEAQ (reference sequence).

The rearrangement uses TRBV12-3 or TRBV12-4 and TRBJ2-7, with 11 bases that match TRBD1. V shed 5 bases, J shed 4 bases, and the junction held 1 base outside the gene matches. The CDR3 has 13 amino acids. CDR3: CASSGQGAYEQYF. The CDR3 nucleotides are TGTGCCAGCAGTGGACAGGGGGCTTACGAGCAGTACTTC.

The chain uses TRBV5-4 and TRBJ2-5, with D tentatively TRBD1 (6 bases). In germline, CDR1 is SGHNT, CDR2 YYREEE (reference sequence). Trimming cost V 4 bases and J 7 bases, with 23 bases left between them. CDR3 length equals 16 residues. The DNA for the CDR3 is TGTGCCAGCAGCCCCGGGACACCTCAACAAGGGGGGACCCAGTACTTC. This codes for CASSPGTPQQGGTQYF.

Only one count was recorded for this clone. The CDR3 nucleotides read TGTGCCAGCAGTTACTCGCGACAGCAAGCCAACTATGGCTACACCTTC. This sequence encodes CASSYSRQQANYGYTF. V usage is TRBV6-2 or TRBV6-3 and J usage is TRBJ1-2; D might be TRBD1 (5 bases). This CDR3 spans 16 amino acids. V was trimmed by 0 bases and J by 2 bases, leaving 13 bases between them. Germline-derived CDR1 and CDR2 are MNHEY and SVGEGT.

In DNA, the CDR3 is TGTAGGAGGGCCTATAGCAATCAGCCCCAGCATTTT. It encodes CRRAYSNQPQHF. The chain is built from TRBV5-6 and TRBJ1-5; D unclear. Per germline, CDR1 SGHDT and CDR2 YYEEEE. The length of the CDR3 is 12 residues.

Here the CDR3 DNA reads TGTGCCAGTGGACAGGTCCCCGTTAACTATGGCTACACCTTC. It encodes CASGQVPVNYGYTF. The J gene is TRBJ1-2, the V gene TRBV19; 7 bases match TRBD1. Unmatched junction bases numbered 7, after V lost 8 bases and J lost 1 base. CDR1 is LNHDA, CDR2 SQIVND, per germline (reference sequence). This CDR3 has 14 residues. Drawing the rest from reference TRBV19 and TRBJ1-2, the complete variable domain is DGGITQSPKYLFRKEGQNVTLSCEQNLNHDAMYWYRQDPGQGLRLIYYSQIVNDFQKGDIAEGYSVSREKKESFPLTVTSAQKNPTAFYLCASGQVPVNYGYTFGSGTRLTVV.

The V gene is TRBV5-6, the J gene TRBJ1-5; D remains unclear. V dropped 4 bases and J dropped 3 bases, with 14 bases sitting between them. Germline CDR1 and CDR2: SGHDT and YYEEEE. The CDR3 has 15 residues. The CDR3 is CASSANYGVNQPQHF. The CDR3 DNA is TGTGCCAGCAGCGCGAACTACGGGGTCAATCAGCCCCAGCATTTT.